This T cell receptor beta chain derives from a study of radiation and T cells in renal cell carcinoma. Regarding the study as a whole: Top tumor clonotypes rose in blood 2 weeks post-radiation, then contracted.

Turning to this clone: Its antigen is unknown.

Time point noted: blood 4 weeks post-SBRT, at nephrectomy. Stated treatment: 15 Gy SBRT to primary tumor, nephrectomy 4 weeks later. Nephrectomy followed 15 Gy stereotactic body radiation by 4 weeks. Radiation-treated patients gave blood at baseline, week 2 and week 4. The tumor was a clear cell renal cell carcinoma. The data were produced by immunoSEQ multiplex PCR, yet TCRdb's version contains in-frame clones alone and is incomplete. Here the sample spans 150,000 or so clones, about 88% being singletons. Sequenced material: blood, taken from a patient whose treatment included radiotherapy and nephrectomy. The TCR originated in a woman aged 45-59 years with renal cell carcinoma.

CDR3 bases: TGTGCCAGCAGCCCCATGGGGGGCAACCTAGGTACATCTGAAGCTTTCTTT. As protein: CASSPMGGNLGTSEAFF. The rearrangement links TRBV14 to TRBJ1-1; D might be TRBD1 (6 bases). With 4 bases removed from V and 6 bases from J, the gap between germline ends came to 24 bases. Germline assignment: CDR1 SGHDN and CDR2 FVKESK. This CDR3 comprises 17 residues.